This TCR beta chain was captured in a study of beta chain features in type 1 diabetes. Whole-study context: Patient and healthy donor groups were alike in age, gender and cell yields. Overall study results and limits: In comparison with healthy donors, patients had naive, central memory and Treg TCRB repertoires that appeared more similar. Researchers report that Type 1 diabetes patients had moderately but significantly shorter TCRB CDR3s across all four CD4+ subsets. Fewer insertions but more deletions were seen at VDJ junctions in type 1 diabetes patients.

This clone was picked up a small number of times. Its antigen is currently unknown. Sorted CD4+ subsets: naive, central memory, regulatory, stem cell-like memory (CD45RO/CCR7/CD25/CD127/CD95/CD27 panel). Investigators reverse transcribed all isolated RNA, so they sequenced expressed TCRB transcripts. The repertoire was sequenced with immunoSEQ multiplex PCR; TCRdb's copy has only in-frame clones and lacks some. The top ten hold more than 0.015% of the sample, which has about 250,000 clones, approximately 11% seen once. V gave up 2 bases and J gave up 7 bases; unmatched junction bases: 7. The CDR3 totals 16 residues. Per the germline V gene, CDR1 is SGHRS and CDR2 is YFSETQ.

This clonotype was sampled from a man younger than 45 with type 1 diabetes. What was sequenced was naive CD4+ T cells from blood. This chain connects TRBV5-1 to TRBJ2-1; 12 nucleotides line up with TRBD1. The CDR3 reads CASSFPGTGGWNEQFF. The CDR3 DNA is TGCGCCAGCAGCTTTCCCGGGACAGGGGGCTGGAATGAGCAGTTCTTC.